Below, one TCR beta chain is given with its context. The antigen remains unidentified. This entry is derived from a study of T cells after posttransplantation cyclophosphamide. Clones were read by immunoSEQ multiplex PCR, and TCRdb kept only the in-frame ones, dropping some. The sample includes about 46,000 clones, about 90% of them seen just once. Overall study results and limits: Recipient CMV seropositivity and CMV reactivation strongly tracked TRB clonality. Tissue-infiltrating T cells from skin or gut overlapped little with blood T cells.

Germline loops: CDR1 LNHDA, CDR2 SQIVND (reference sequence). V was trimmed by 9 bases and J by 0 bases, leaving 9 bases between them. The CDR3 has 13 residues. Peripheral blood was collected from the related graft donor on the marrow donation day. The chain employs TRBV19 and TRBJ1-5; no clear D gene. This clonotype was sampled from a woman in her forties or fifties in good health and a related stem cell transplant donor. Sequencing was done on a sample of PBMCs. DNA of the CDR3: TGTGCCAGCTCTGTCCTTAGCAATCAGCCCCAGCATTTT. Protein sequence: CASSVLSNQPQHF.